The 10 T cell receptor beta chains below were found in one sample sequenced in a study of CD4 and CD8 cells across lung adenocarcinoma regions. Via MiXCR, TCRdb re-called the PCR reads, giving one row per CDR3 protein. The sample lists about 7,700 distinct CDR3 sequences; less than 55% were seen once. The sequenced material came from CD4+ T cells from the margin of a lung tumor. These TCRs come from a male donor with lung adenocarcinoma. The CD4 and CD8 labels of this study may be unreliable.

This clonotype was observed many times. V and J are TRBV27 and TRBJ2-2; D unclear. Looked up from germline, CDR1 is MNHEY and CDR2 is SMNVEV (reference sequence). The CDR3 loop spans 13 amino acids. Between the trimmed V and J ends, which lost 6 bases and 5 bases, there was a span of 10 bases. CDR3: CASSSLRTGELFF. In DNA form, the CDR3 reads TGTGCCAGCAGCTCCTTGCGGACCGGGGAGCTGTTTTTT.

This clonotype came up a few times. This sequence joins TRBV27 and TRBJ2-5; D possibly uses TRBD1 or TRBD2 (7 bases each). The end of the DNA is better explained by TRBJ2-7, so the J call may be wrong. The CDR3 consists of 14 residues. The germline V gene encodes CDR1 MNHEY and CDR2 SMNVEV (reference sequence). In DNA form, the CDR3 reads TGTGCCAGCAGTTTCAGGGGGAGGGCCTACGAGCAGTACTTC. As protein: CASSFRGRAYEQYF.

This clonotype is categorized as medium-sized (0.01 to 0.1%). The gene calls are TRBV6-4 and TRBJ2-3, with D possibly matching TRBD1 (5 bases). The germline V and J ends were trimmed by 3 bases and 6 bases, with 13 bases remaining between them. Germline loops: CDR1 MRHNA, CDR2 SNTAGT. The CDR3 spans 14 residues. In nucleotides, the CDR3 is TGTGCCAGCAGTGAGGGGCTAGTTTCGGATACGCAGTATTTT. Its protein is CASSEGLVSDTQYF.

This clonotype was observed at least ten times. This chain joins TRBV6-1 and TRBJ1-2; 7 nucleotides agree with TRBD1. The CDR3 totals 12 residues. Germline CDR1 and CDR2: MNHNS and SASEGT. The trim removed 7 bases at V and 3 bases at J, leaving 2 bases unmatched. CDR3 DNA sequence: TGTGCCAGCACCGGGACAGACTATGGCTACACCTTC. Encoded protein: CASTGTDYGYTF.

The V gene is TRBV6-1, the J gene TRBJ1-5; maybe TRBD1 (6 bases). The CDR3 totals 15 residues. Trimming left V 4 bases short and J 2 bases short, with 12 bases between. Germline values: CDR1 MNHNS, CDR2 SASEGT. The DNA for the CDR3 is TGTGCCAGCAGTGGCCCGGGGGGCGGCAATCAGCCCCAGCATTTT. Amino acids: CASSGPGGGNQPQHF.

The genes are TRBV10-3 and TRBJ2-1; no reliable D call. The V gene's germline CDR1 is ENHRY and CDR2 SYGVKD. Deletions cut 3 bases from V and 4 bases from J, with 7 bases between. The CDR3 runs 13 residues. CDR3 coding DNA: TGTGCCATCAGTGAATTACTATACAATGAGCAGTTCTTC. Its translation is CAISELLYNEQFF.

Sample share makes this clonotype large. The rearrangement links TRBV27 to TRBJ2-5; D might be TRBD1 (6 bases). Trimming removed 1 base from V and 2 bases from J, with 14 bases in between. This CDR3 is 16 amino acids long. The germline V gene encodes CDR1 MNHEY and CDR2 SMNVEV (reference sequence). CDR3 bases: TGTGCCAGCAGTTTATTCTGGACAGAGTTTCAAGAGACCCAGTACTTC. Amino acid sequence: CASSLFWTEFQETQYF.

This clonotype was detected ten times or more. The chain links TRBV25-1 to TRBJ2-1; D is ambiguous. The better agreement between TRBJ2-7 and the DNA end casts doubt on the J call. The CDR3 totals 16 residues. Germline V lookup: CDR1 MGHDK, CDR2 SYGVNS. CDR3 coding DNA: TGTGCCAGACACAGCTCATCGGAGTGCCCATCGGACGAGCAGTACTTC. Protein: CARHSSSECPSDEQYF.

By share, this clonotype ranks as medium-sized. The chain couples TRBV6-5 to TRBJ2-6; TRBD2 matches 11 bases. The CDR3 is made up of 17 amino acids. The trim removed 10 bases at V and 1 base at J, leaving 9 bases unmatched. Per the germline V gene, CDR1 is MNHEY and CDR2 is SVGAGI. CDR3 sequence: CATLGSGRASGANVLTF. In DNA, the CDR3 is TGTGCCACCCTAGGTAGCGGGAGGGCTTCTGGGGCCAACGTCCTGACTTTC.

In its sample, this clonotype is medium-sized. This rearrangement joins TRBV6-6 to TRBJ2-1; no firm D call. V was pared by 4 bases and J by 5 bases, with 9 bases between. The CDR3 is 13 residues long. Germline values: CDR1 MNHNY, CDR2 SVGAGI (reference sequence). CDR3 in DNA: TGTGCCAGCAGTTCGGTTTCAGACAATGAGCAGTTCTTC. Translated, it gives CASSSVSDNEQFF.